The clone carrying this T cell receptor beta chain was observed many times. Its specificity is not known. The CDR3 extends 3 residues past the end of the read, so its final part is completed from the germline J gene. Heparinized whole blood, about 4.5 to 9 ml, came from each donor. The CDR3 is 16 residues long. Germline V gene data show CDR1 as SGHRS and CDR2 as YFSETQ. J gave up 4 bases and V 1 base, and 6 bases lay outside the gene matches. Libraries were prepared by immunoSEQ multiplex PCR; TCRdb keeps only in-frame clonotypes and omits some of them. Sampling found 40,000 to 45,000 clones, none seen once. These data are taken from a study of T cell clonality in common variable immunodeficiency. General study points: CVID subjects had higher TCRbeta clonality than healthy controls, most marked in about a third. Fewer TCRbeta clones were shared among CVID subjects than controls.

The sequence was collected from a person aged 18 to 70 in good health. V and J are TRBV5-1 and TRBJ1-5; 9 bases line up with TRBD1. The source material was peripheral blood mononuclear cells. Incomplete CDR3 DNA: TGCGCCAGCAGCTTGCTACCGGGGACAGGGAATCAGCCC. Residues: CASSLLPGTGNQP. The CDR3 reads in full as CASSLLPGTGNQPQHF.